The clone carrying this T cell receptor beta chain occurred a few times. The target antigen is unknown. Researchers built TCR beta libraries using quantitative 5'-RACE with molecular barcodes. TCRdb reprocessed the 5' RACE reads with MiXCR, giving one entry per CDR3 protein. The data hold roughly 130,000 distinct CDR3 sequences, with roughly 15% observed a single time. This record belongs to a study of CD8 T cells in ankylosing spondylitis. The germline gives CDR1 SGHRS, CDR2 YFSETQ. V trimming: 0 bases; J trimming: 4 bases; junction bases outside the gene matches: 7. The CDR3 is 17 amino acids. Points from the study as a whole: Disease-linked clones reportedly concentrated significantly in matched ankylosing spondylitis synovial fluid. Earlier reports found some motif variants in synovial fluid and blood in reactive arthritis. Relatively scarce in peripheral blood, disease-linked clones were CD8+.

V usage is TRBV5-1 and J usage is TRBJ2-3; 11 nucleotides match TRBD1. The receptor comes from a female donor with ankylosing spondylitis or in good health (not recorded which). The sample consisted of blood, either unsorted or a sorted T cell fraction (not recorded which). CDR3 sequence: CASSLAPPGQGADTQYF. The CDR3 DNA is TGCGCCAGCAGCTTGGCCCCACCGGGACAGGGGGCAGATACGCAGTATTTT.